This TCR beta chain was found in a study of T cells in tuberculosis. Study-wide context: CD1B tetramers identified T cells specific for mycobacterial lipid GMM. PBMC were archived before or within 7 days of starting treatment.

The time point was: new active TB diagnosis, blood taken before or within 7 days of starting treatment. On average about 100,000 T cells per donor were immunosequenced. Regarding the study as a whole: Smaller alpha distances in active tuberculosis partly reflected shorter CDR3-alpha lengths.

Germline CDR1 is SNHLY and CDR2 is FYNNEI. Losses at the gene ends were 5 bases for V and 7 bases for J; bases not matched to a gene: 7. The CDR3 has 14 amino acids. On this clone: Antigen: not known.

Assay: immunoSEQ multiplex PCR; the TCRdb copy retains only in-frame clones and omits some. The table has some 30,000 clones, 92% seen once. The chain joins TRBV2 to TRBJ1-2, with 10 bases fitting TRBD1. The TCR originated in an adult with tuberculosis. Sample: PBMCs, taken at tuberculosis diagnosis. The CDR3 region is CASSQTTGGGGYTF. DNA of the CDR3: TGTGCCAGCAGTCAAACGACAGGGGGCGGTGGCTACACCTTC.